The 12 T cell receptor beta chains given below trace back to one sample, sequenced in a study of regulatory T cells. Overall study findings and caveats: In CD3G-deficient patients, conventional CD4+ T cells were enriched for hydrophobic CDR3 residues at positions 6 and 7.

The antigens of these receptors remain unknown. The PCR used 52 TRBV and 13 TRBJ primers. Some clones are missing from TCRdb's copy, which holds only in-frame ones; the method was immunoSEQ multiplex PCR. The sample carries around 30,000 clones, over 90% recorded once. Source material: conventional CD4+ T cells sorted from blood. Source of these receptors: a child aged 2 to 10 with CD3G deficiency.

The chain combines TRBV28 with TRBJ1-5; D gene uncertain. CDR1 and CDR2 from the germline V gene are MDHEN and SYDVKM. The CDR3 is made up of 14 amino acids. Trimming took off 2 bases at V and 3 bases at J, with 8 bases between the two ends. The CDR3 nucleotides are TGTGCCAGCAGTTTAACAGATCCCAATCAGCCCCAGCATTTT. This sequence encodes CASSLTDPNQPQHF.

This rearrangement joins TRBV6-6 to TRBJ1-1; D is unresolved. The CDR3 contains 13 residues. Germline CDR1 and CDR2: MNHNY and SVGAGI (reference sequence). V dropped 5 bases and J dropped 4 bases, with 11 bases sitting between them. CDR3 DNA: TGTGCCAGCAGTGTTACGCGGGGCACTGAAGCTTTCTTT. It yields the protein CASSVTRGTEAFF.

CDR3 protein: CASSLPGTGEAFF. DNA of the CDR3: TGTGCCAGCAGTCTTCCCGGGACAGGGGAGGCTTTCTTT. J is TRBJ1-1 and V is TRBV28; TRBD1 matches at 10 bases. CDR1 and CDR2 (germline): MDHEN, SYDVKM. V lost 5 bases to trimming and J lost 11 bases; unmatched junction nucleotides: 8. The CDR3 consists of 13 residues.

CDR3 region: CASSLQGQGPNTQYF. The DNA for the CDR3 is TGTGCCAGCAGCTTACAAGGACAGGGTCCAAATACGCAGTATTTT. This chain joins TRBV7-9 and TRBJ2-3; TRBD1 aligns across 8 bases. Germline V gene data show CDR1 as SEHNR and CDR2 as FQNEAQ (reference sequence). With 2 bases clipped from V and 7 bases from J, the junction kept 8 bases outside the gene matches. The CDR3 is made up of 15 amino acids.

The chain couples TRBV5-1 to TRBJ2-5; either TRBD1 or TRBD2 may supply D (5 bases each). V lost 1 base to trimming and J lost 3 bases, with 13 bases between them. Germline V CDR1 and CDR2: SGHRS, YFSETQ. The CDR3 is 15 amino acids. In nucleotides, the CDR3 is TGCGCCAGCAGCTTGATGGGACCGGAGGAAGAGACCCAGTACTTC. This sequence encodes CASSLMGPEEETQYF.

The rearrangement joins TRBV13 to TRBJ2-3; 12 positions match TRBD2. CDR1 and CDR2 (germline): PRHDT, FYEKMQ (reference sequence). J lost 6 bases, V lost 5 bases, and 9 bases had no gene match. This CDR3 contains 16 residues. The CDR3: CASSIRLAGVGDTQYF. CDR3 DNA: TGTGCCAGCAGCATCCGACTAGCGGGAGTGGGCGATACGCAGTATTTT.

V is TRBV28 and J is TRBJ1-4; perhaps TRBD1 as D (5 bases). From germline, CDR1 is MDHEN and CDR2 SYDVKM. Trimming took off 9 bases at V and 6 bases at J, with 14 bases between the two ends. The CDR3 is made up of 13 amino acids. The CDR3 DNA follows: TGTGCCAGTCGAAGGGGAAGGGATGAAAAACTGTTTTTT. It yields the protein CASRRGRDEKLFF.

The chain carries TRBV28 and TRBJ2-3, with 7 bases aligning to TRBD2. The trim removed 6 bases at V and 0 bases at J, leaving 9 bases unmatched. The CDR3 spans 16 residues. The germline CDR1 and CDR2 sequences are MDHEN and SYDVKM. The CDR3 loop reads CASSRGLVSSTDTQYF. The CDR3, as DNA: TGTGCCAGCAGCCGCGGACTAGTTTCGAGCACAGATACGCAGTATTTT.

J is TRBJ2-1 and V is TRBV7-9; TRBD2 matches at 14 bases. The CDR3 is 16 amino acids. Germline V gene lookup returns CDR1 SEHNR and CDR2 FQNEAQ (reference sequence). V was pared by 5 bases and J by 10 bases, with 10 bases of the junction left unmatched. The CDR3 DNA reads TGTGCCAGCAGCCTACAAGGGGGACTAGCGGGGGAAGAGCAGTTCTTC. This gives the protein CASSLQGGLAGEEQFF.

V gene TRBV6-1 combines with J gene TRBJ2-2; D is unresolved. This CDR3 has 15 amino acids. V lost 8 bases and J 5 bases, leaving 18 bases between the germline ends. Germline assignment: CDR1 MNHNS and CDR2 SASEGT. The CDR3 sequence is CASLSPGFGTGELFF. The CDR3 DNA sequence: TGTGCCAGCTTATCTCCCGGGTTTGGGACCGGGGAGCTGTTTTTT.

The V call is TRBV29-1, the J call TRBJ2-1; 15 bases align to TRBD2. The CDR3 consists of 15 residues. J lost 9 bases, V lost 6 bases, and 9 bases had no gene match. Germline-derived CDR1 and CDR2 are SQVTM and ANQGSEA. CDR3 DNA: TGCAGCGTCGGCTTGGGACTAGCGGGAGGTGGTGAGCAGTTCTTC. This encodes CSVGLGLAGGGEQFF.

The chain links TRBV28 to TRBJ2-6, with 8 bases identical to TRBD1. The length of the CDR3 is 18 residues. Germline V gives CDR1 MDHEN, CDR2 SYDVKM. J lost 2 bases, V lost 7 bases, and 13 bases had no gene match. The CDR3 DNA sequence: TGTGCCAGCACCCCGGGGACAGGCCGACTAGCTGGGGCCAACGTCCTGACTTTC. As protein: CASTPGTGRLAGANVLTF.